This T cell receptor (beta chain) was observed in a study of blood T cell repertoires in COVID-19. Trimming cost V 5 bases and J 9 bases; bases outside gene matches: 9. CDR3 size: 14 residues. CDR1 is MNHEY, CDR2 SVGAGI, per germline. Seattle patients were enrolled while actively infected and followed longitudinally. The table came from immunoSEQ multiplex PCR; TCRdb's copy has only in-frame clones and leaves some out. This table has 400,000 to 450,000 clones, over 85% appearing once. The sample taken for sequencing was peripheral blood. V gene TRBV6-5 combines with J gene TRBJ2-1, with 8 bases lining up with TRBD2. This TCR derives from a man between 18 and 29 years old with COVID-19, enrolled during active disease. This CDR3 reads CASSPGLAPSEQFF. The DNA for the CDR3 is TGTGCCAGCAGTCCTGGACTAGCTCCAAGTGAGCAGTTCTTC.